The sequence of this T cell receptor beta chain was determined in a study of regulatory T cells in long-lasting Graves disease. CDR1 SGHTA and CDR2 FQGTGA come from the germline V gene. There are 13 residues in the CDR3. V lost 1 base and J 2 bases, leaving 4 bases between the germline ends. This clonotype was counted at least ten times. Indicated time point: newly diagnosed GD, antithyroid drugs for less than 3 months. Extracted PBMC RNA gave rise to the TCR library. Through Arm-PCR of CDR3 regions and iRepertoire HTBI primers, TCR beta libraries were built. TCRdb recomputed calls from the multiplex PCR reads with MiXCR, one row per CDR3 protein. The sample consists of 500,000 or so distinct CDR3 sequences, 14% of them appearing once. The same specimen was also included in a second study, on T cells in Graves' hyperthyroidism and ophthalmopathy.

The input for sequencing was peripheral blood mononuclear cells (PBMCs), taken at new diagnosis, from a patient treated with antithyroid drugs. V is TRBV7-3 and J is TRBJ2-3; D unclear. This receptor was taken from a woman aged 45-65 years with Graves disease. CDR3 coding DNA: TGTGCCAGCAGCTTAAGTTACACAGATACGCAGTATTTT. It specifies CASSLSYTDTQYF.